This T cell receptor beta chain was observed in a study of blood T cell repertoires in COVID-19. From germline, CDR1 is SNHLY and CDR2 FYNNEI. V was shortened by 6 bases and J by 0 bases, with 15 bases between the two germline ends. The CDR3 totals 16 residues. Repertoires were generated with immunoSEQ multiplex PCR, while TCRdb's copy carries only in-frame clones and drops some. The data show 45,000 to 70,000 clones, around nine tenths seen once. The chain recombines TRBV2 with TRBJ1-3; TRBD1 is a possible D gene (5 bases). The sequenced sample consisted of peripheral blood. This sequence originates from a woman aged 55-69 years with COVID-19, enrolled during active disease. DNA of the CDR3: TGTGCCAGCAGATGGGGGAGGGTCAGCTCTGGAAACACCATATATTTT. Translation gives CASRWGRVSSGNTIYF. The whole variable domain, filled in from reference TRBV2 and TRBJ1-3, reads EPEVTQTPSHQVTQMGQEVILRCVPISNHLYFYWYRQILGQKVEFLVSFYNNEISEKSEIFDDQFSVERPDGSNFTLKIRSTKLEDSAMYFCASRWGRVSSGNTIYFGEGSWLTVV.